This paragraph covers one T cell receptor (beta chain) sequence. Its antigen remains unidentified. Treatment described: approximately 9-day PBMC culture with coronavirus spike peptide pools or control peptides (ViraFEST assay). This sample stems from a study of vaccination and CD4 T cells after COVID-19. At the level of the study: Nasal swab PCR identified SARS-CoV-2 in the convalescent patients, of whom about ten were mild and one severe. Participants were given two doses of BNT162b2 or mRNA-1273 vaccine.

The CDR3 is made up of 14 amino acids. V lost 4 bases and J 1 base, leaving 11 bases between the germline ends. The germline gives CDR1 SGDLS, CDR2 YYNGEE. Once obtained from cultured CD4+ T cells, the DNA was sequenced using the Oncomine TCR Beta short-read assay. Once CD4+ T cells had been cultured, genomic DNA was extracted from them. TCRdb reprocessed the PCR reads with MiXCR, giving one entry per CDR3 protein. The sample yields about 14,000 distinct CDR3 sequences, around two fifths seen once. Sequenced material: cultured CD4+ T cells from blood. This rearrangement joins TRBV9 to TRBJ1-1, with a weak D call TRBD1 (5 bases). This receptor was obtained from a human donor with COVID-19. The CDR3 sequence: CASSPNQGNTEAFF. As DNA, the CDR3 is TGTGCCAGCAGCCCGAATCAGGGGAACACTGAAGCTTTCTTT.